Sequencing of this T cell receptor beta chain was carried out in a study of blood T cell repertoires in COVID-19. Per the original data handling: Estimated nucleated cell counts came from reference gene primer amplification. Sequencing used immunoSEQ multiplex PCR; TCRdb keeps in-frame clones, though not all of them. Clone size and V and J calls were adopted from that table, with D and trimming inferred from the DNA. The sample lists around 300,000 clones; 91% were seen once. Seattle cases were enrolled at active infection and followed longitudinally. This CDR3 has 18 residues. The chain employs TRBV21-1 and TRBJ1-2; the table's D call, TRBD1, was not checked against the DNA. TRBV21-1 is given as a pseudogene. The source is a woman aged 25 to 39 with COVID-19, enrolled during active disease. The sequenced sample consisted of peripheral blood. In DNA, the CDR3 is TGTGCCAGCAGCAATTCTCTTCGGGACAGGGCCCGAAACTATGGCTACACCTTC. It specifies CASSNSLRDRARNYGYTF.